This T cell receptor (beta chain) was recorded in a study of metastatic and nonmetastatic thyroid tumors (dated by TCRdb to about 2020). Study-level background: The researchers compared repertoires between peripheral blood samples and tumor or nodule tissue samples from patients with malignant or benign thyroid disease.

Before undergoing thyroid surgery, none of the patients had been given any kind of treatment. The study retrospectively analysed patient clinical samples collected from about 2012 to 2018 using T-cell receptor beta sequencing. This clone was detected only a few times. It lacks a known antigen. No clone much larger than this one lies a single base away; base qualities are absent. Library creation used PCR. The sequencing machine was an Illumina HiSeq 4000. High-throughput sequencing was used to profile the TCR beta-chain CDR3 region of each patient. The original pipeline was this. CDR3 differences across clinicopathological groups were used to build a classifier for discriminating distant-metastatic papillary thyroid cancer patients. Repertoire diversity was assessed with the Shannon index, and tumor-blood repertoire similarity with the Morisita-Horn index. The raw public reads went through TCRdb reprocessing: fastp at Q25, MiXCR clone calling, in-frame beta chains kept. The V and J calls were not made by the authors but by TCRdb's processing. In this sample the table shows some 54,000 clones, 17% of which occur a single time. The top ten clones comprise approximately 3.1% of the sample.

General conclusions and limits of the study: In both blood and tumor samples, malignant tumors were reported to have significantly higher TCR beta diversity than benign nodules.

The germline V and J ends show losses of 5 bases and 2 bases respectively, and no gene match explains 18 bases of the junction. Its CDR3 holds 19 amino acids, cysteine through phenylalanine. This entry keeps only the CDR3 DNA: 57 bases, framed from base 1. CDR1 MDHEN and CDR2 SYDVKM were looked up in the germline V gene. The sequenced sample was blood. The chain joins TRBV28 to TRBJ1-3, with 7 bases in between that match TRBD1. This TCR was recovered from a female donor with papillary thyroid cancer or a benign thyroid nodule (not recorded which). Some clones in this sample may be carry-over from other donors' samples. For the CDR3, the sequence is CASSLGGSQGFVAGNTIYF. The sequenced DNA is TGTGCCAGCAGTCTGGGGGGATCACAGGGGTTTGTGGCTGGAAACACCATATATTTT.